Described below is a single TCR beta chain sequence and its context. No antigen is known for it. Each CDR3 protein is one row after TCRdb ran MiXCR on the reads. The sample carries approximately 350,000 distinct CDR3 sequences, about 35% recorded once. The data belong to a study of T cell repertoires in cytomegalovirus infection. The study's findings and limits: HLA-C-restricted CMV clonotypes gave the most frequent clonotype in two of eight donors.

Per germline, CDR1 MNHEY and CDR2 SMNVEV (reference sequence). The CDR3 runs to 13 residues. Germline trimming cut 6 bases from V and 5 bases from J; bases unmatched to any gene: 4. The V call is TRBV27, the J call TRBJ2-1, with 7 bases that match TRBD1. This sequence was found in a human donor in good health (CMV status not recorded). Some clones in this sample may be carry-over from other donors' samples. Sequenced here: cultured PBMCs, sampled from culture after CMV antigen stimulation. The CDR3 DNA is TGTGCCAGCAGGGATACAGGGGACAATGAGCAGTTCTTC. Its translation is CASRDTGDNEQFF.